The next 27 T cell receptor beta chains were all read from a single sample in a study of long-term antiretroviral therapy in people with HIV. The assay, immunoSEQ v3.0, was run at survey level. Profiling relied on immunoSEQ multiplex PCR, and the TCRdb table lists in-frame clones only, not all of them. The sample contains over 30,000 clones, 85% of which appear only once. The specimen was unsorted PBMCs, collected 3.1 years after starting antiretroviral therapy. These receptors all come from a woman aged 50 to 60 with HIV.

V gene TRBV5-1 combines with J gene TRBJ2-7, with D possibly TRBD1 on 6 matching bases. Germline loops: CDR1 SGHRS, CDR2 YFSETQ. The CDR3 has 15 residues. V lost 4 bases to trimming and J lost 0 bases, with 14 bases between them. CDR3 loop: CASSTQGSSSYEQYF. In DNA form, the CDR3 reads TGCGCCAGCAGCACCCAGGGGTCTAGCTCCTACGAGCAGTACTTC.

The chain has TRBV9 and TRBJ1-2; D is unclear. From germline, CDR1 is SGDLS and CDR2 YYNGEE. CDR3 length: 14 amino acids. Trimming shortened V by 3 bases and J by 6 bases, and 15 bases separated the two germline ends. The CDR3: CASSAPWARDGYTF. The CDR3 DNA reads TGTGCCAGCAGCGCCCCGTGGGCGAGGGATGGCTACACCTTC.

In DNA, the CDR3 is TGTGCCTCCGCTGGGACTAGCGGGGGGGGCACAGATACGCAGTATTTT. Translation gives CASAGTSGGGTDTQYF. V gene TRBV7-2 combines with J gene TRBJ2-3; TRBD2 matches at 16 bases. J lost 1 base, V lost 11 bases, and 6 bases had no gene match. This CDR3 contains 16 residues. Germline V gene lookup returns CDR1 SGHTA and CDR2 FQGNSA.

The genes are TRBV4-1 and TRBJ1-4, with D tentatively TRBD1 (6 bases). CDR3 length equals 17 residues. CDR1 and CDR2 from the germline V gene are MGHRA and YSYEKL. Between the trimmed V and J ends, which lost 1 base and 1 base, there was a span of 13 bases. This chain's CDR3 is CASSQGGLQGTNEKLFF. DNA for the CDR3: TGCGCCAGCAGCCAAGGGGGGTTACAGGGAACTAATGAAAAACTGTTTTTT.

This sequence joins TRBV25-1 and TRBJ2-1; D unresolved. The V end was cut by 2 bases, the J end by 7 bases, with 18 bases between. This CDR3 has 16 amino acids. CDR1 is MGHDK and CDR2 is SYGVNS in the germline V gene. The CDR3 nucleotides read TGTGCCAGCAGTGAACTCACGATTGGCATTACAAATGAGCAGTTCTTC. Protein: CASSELTIGITNEQFF. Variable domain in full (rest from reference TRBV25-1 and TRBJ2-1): EADIYQTPRYLVIGTGKKITLECSQTMGHDKMYWYQQDPGMELHLIHYSYGVNSTEKGDLSSESTVSRIRTEHFPLTLESARPSHTSQYLCASSELTIGITNEQFFGPGTRLTVL.

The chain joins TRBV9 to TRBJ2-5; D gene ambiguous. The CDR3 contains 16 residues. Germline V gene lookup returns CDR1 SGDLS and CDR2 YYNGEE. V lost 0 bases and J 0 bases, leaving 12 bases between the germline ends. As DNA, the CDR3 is TGTGCCAGCAGCGTAGGGGCTACTCGATACCAAGAGACCCAGTACTTC. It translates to CASSVGATRYQETQYF.

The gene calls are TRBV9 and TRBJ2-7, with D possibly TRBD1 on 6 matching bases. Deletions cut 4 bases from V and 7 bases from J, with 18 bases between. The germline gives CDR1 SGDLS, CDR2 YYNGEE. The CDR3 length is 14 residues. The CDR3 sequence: CASSYGQTKGEQYF. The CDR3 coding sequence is TGTGCCAGCAGCTACGGACAGACTAAAGGAGAGCAGTACTTC.

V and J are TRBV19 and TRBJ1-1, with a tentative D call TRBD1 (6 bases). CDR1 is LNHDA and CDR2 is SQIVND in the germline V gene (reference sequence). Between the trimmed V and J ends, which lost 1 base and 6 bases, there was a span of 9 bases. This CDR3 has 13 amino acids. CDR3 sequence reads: CASSIGGGAEAFF. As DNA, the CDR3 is TGTGCCAGTAGTATAGGAGGGGGTGCTGAAGCTTTCTTT.

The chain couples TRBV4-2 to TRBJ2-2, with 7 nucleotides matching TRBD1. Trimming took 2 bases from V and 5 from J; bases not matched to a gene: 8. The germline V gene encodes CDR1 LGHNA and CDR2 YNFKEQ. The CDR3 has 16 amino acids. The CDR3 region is CASSQTAVDRTGELFF. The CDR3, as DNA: TGTGCCAGCAGCCAAACCGCCGTGGACAGGACCGGGGAGCTGTTTTTT.

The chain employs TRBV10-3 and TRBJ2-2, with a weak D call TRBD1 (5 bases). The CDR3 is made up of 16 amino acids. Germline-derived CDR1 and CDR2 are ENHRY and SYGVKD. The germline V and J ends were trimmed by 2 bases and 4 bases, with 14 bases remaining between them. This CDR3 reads CAISEPLGRGTGELFF. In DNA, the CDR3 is TGTGCCATCAGTGAGCCGCTGGGGCGAGGCACCGGGGAGCTGTTTTTT.

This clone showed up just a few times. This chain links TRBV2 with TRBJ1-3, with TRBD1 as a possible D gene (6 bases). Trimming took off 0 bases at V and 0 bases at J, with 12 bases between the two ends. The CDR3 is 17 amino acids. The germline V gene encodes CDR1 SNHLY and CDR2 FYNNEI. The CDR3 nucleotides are TGTGCCAGCAGTGAAGCAGGACAGTCCTTCTCTGGAAACACCATATATTTT. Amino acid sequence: CASSEAGQSFSGNTIYF.

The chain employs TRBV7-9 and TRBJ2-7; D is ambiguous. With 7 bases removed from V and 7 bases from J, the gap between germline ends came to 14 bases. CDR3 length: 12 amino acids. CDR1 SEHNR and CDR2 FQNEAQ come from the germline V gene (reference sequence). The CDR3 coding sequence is TGTGCCAGCACCCGTGATCTAGGAGAGCAGTACTTC. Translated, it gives CASTRDLGEQYF.

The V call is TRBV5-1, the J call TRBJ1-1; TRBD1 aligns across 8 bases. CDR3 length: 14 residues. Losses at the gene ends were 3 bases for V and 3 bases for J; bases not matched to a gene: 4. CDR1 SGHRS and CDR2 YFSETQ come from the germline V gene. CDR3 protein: CASSSTGDDTEAFF. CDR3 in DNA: TGCGCCAGCAGCTCGACAGGGGATGACACTGAAGCTTTCTTT.

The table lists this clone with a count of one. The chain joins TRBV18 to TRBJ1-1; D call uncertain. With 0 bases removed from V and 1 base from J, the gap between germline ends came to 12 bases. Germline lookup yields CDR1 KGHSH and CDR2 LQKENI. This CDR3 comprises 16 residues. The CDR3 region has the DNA TGTGCCAGCTCACCACCGTCGTCAGGCAAGAACACTGAAGCTTTCTTT. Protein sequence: CASSPPSSGKNTEAFF.

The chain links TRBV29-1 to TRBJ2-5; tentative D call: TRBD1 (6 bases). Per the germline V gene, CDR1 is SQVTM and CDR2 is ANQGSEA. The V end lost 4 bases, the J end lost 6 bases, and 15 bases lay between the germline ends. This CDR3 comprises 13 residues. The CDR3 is CSVVPGARKTQYF. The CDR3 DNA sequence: TGCAGCGTTGTGCCAGGGGCGAGAAAGACCCAGTACTTC.

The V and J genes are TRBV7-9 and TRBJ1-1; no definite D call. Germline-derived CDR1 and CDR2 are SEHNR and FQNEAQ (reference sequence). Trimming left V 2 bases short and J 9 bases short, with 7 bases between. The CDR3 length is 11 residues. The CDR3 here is CASSLFGKAFF. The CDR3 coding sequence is TGTGCCAGCAGCTTATTCGGCAAAGCTTTCTTT.

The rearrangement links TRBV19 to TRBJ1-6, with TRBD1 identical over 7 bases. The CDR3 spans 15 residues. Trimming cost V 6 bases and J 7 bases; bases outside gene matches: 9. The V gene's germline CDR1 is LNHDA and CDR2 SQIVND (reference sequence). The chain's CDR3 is CASSSTTGVNSPLHF. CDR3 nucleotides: TGTGCCAGTAGCTCGACAACAGGGGTGAATTCACCCCTCCACTTT.

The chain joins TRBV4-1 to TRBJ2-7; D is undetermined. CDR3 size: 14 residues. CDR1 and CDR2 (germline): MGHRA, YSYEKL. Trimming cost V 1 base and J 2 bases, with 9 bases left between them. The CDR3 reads CASSQVAGTYEQYF. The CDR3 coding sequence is TGCGCCAGCAGCCAAGTGGCAGGTACCTACGAGCAGTACTTC.

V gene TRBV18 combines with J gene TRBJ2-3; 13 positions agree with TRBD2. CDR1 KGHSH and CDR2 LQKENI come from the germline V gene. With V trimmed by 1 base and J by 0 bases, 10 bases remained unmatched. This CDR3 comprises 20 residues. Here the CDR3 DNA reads TGTGCCAGCTCACCACTAACTAGCGGGGGGGCCTCTAAAAGCACAGATACGCAGTATTTT. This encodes CASSPLTSGGASKSTDTQYF.

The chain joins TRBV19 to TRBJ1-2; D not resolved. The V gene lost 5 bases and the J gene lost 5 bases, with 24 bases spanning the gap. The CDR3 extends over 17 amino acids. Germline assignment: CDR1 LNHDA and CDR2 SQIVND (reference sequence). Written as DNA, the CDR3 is TGTGCCAGTAGTGCCGCAGCGGATCGCAGAAAAGGGTATGGCTACACCTTC. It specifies CASSAAADRRKGYGYTF.

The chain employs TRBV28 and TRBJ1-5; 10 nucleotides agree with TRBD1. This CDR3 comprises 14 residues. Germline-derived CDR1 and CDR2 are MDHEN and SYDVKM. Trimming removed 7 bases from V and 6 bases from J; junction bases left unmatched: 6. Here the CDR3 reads CASTRQGAGQPQHF. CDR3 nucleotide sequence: TGTGCCAGCACCAGACAGGGGGCAGGTCAGCCCCAGCATTTT.

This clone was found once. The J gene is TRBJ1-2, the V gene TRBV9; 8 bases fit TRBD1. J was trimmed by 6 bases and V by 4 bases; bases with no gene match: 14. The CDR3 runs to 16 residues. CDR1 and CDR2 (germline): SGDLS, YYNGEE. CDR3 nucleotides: TGTGCCAGCAGCAACTTACCCCTGACAGGGGACAATGGCTACACCTTC. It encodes CASSNLPLTGDNGYTF. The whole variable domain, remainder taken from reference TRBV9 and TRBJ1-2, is DSGVTQTPKHLITATGQRVTLRCSPRSGDLSVYWYQQSLDQGLQFLIQYYNGEERAKGNILERFSAQQFPDLHSELNLSSLELGDSALYFCASSNLPLTGDNGYTFGSGTRLTVV.

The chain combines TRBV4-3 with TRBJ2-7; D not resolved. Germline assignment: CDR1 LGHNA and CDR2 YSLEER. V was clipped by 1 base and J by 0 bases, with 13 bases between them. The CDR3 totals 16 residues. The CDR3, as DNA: TGCGCCAGCAGCCAAGTTACGACCCTCAGCTCCTACGAGCAGTACTTC. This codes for CASSQVTTLSSYEQYF.

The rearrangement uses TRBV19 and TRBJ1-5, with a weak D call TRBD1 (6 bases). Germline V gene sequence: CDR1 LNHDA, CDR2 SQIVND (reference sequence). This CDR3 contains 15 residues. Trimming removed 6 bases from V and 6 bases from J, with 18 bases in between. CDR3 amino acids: CASSTMGGGGQPQHF. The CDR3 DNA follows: TGTGCCAGTAGCACAATGGGGGGGGGCGGTCAGCCCCAGCATTTT.

For the CDR3, the DNA is TGTGCCAGCAGTAAAACGACGGTGAACTATGGCTACACCTTC. Encoded protein: CASSKTTVNYGYTF. The chain links TRBV27 to TRBJ1-2; no reliable D call. Germline-derived CDR1 and CDR2 are MNHEY and SMNVEV (reference sequence). The CDR3 runs to 14 residues. Trimming cost V 5 bases and J 2 bases, with 12 bases left between them.

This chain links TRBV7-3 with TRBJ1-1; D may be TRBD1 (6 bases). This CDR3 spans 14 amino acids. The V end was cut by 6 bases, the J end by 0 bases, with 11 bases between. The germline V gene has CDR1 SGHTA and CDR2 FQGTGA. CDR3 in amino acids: CASRSGQLNTEAFF. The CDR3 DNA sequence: TGTGCCAGCAGATCCGGACAGCTGAACACTGAAGCTTTCTTT.

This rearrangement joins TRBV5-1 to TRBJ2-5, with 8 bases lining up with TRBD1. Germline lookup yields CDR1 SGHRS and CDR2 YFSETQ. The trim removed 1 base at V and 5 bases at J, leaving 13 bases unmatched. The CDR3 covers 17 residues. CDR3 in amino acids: CASSLTGRSRDRETQYF. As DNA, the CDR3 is TGCGCCAGCAGCTTGACGGGTAGAAGCCGGGACAGGGAGACCCAGTACTTC.